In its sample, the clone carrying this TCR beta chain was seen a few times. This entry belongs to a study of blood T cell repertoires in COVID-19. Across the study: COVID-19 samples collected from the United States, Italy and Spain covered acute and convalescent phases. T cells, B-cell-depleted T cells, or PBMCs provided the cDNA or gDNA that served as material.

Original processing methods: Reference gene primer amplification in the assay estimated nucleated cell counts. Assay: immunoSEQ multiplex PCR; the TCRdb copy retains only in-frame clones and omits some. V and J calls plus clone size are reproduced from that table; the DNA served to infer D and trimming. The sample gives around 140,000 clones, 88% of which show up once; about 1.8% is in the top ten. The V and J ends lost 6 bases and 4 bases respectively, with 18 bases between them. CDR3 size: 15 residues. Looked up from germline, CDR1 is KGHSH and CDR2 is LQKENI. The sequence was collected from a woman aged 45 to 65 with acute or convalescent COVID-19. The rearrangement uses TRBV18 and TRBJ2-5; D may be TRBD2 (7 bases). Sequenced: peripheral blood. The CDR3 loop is CASSLTGTGGETQYF. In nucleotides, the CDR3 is TGTGCCAGCTCCCTCACAGGGACGGGGGGAGAGACCCAGTACTTC.